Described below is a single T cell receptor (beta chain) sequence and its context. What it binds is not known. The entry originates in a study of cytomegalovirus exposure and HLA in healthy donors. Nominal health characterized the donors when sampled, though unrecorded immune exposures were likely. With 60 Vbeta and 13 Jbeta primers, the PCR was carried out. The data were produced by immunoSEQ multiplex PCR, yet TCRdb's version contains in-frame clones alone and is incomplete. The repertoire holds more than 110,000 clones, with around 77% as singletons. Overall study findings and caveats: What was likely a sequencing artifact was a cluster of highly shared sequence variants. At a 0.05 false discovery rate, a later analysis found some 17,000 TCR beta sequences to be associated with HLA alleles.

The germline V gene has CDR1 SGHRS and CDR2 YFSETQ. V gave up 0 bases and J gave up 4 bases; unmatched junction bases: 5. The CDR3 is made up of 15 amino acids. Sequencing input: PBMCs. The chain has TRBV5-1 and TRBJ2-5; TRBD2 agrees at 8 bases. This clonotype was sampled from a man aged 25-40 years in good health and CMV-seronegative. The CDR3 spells CASSLAGGGGETQYF. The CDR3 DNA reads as TGCGCCAGCAGCTTGGCCGGGGGGGGCGGAGAGACCCAGTACTTC.